This TCR beta chain derives from a study of shared clonotypes between healthy human individuals. Study-wide context: Per donor, three plates held CD4 naive cells, three held CD4 memory, two held CD8 naive and one held CD8 memory. Overall study results and limits: Some naive CD4 clonotypes, around 4.9%, turned up in common across a handful of donors. What limited the represented genetic and exposure-history diversity was the small number of donors.

The V end lost 4 bases, the J end lost 5 bases, and 14 bases lay between the germline ends. CDR1 SGHDN and CDR2 FVKESK come from the germline V gene. CDR3 size: 14 residues. As processed by the authors: Filtering differed because ImmunoSEQ produced junction-only sequences that carried no quality scores. Some clones are missing from TCRdb's copy, which holds only in-frame ones; the method was immunoSEQ multiplex PCR. The V and J calls and clone size are taken from that table; D and trimming were inferred from the DNA. The sample lists roughly 660,000 clones; 90% were seen once. This clone was recorded only once. What it binds is unknown.

Specimen: memory CD8+ T cells from PBMCs. The subset: CD45RO+ cells pooled with CCR7-negative TemRA cells. V is TRBV14 and J is TRBJ2-5, with D perhaps matching TRBD1 or TRBD2 (5 bases each). This clonotype was sampled from a man in his late teens or twenties in good health. Some clones in this sample may be carry-over from other donors' samples. The CDR3 nucleotides are TGTGCCAGCAGCCCCACTCGGGGCCGGGAGACCCAGTACTTC. Protein product: CASSPTRGRETQYF.